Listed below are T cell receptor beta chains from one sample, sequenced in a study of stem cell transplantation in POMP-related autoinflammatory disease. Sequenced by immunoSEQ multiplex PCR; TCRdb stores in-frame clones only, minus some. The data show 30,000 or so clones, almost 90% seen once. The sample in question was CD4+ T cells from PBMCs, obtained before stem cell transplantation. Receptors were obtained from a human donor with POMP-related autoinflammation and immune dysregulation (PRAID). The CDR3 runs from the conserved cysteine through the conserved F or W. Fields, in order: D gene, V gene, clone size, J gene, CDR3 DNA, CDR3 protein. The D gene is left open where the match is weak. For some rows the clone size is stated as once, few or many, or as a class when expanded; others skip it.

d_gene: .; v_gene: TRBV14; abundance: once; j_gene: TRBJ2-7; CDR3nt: TGTGCCAGCAGCCGGGGGGGGCTCGAGCAGTACTTC; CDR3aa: CASSRGGLEQYF
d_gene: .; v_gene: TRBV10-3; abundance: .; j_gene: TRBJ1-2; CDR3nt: TGTGCCATCGGTCGGGGGGATAACTATGGCTACACCTTC; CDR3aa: CAIGRGDNYGYTF
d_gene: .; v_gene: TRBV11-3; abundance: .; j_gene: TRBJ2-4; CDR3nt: TGTGCCAGCAGCTATGACCAACGGGACATTCAGTACTTC; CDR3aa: CASSYDQRDIQYF
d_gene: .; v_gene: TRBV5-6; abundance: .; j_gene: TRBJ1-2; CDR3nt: TGTGCCAGCAGCCAGGGTGGATATGGCTACACCTTC; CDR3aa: CASSQGGYGYTF
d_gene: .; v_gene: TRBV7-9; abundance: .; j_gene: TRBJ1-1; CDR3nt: TGTGCCAGCAGCTTAGCGATTACTGAAGCTTTCTTT; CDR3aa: CASSLAITEAFF
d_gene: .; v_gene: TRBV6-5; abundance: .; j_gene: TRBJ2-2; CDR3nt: TGTGCCAGCAGACTGCTTTACACCGGGGAGCTGTTTTTT; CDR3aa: CASRLLYTGELFF
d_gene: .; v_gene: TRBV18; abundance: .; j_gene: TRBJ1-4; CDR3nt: TGTGCCAGCTCACATCCGGGACCAAGGGGAAAACTGTTTTTT; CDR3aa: CASSHPGPRGKLFF
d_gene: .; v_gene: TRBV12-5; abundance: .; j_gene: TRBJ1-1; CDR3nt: TGTGCTAGTGGGGCAGACAACACTGAAGCTTTCTTT; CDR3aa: CASGADNTEAFF
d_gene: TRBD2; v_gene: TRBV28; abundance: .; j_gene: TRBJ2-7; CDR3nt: TGTGCCAGCAGCCCGGGGGGGCGGGTCTCCTACGAGCAGTACTTC; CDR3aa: CASSPGGRVSYEQYF
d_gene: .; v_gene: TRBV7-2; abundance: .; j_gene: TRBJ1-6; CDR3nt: TGTGCCAGCAGCGCCGGACAGACGAGCTCCTATAATTCACCCCTCCACTTT; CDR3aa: CASSAGQTSSYNSPLHF
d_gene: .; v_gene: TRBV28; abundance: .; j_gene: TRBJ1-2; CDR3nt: TGTGCCAGCAGTTTAAATTTCCAGGGGTTCCTCTATGGCTACACCTTC; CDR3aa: CASSLNFQGFLYGYTF
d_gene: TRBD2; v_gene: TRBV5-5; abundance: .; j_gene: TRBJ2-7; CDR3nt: TGTGCCAGCAGCTTGGGGGCGGGGGACTACGAGCAGTACTTC; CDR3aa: CASSLGAGDYEQYF
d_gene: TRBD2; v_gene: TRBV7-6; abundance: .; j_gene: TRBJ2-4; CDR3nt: TGTGCCAGCAGCTTAGATCGGGGAGGGAACATTCAGTACTTC; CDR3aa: CASSLDRGGNIQYF
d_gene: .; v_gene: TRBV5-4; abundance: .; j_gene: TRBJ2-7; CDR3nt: TGTGCCAGCAGCTTGCGGGACCAATCCTACGAGCAGTACTTC; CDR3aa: CASSLRDQSYEQYF
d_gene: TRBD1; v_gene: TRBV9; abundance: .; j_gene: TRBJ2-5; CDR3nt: TGTGCCAGCAGCCCAAGGACAGGGAAAGAGACCCAGTACTTC; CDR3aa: CASSPRTGKETQYF
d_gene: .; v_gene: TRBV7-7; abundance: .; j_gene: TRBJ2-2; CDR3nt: TGTGCCAGCAGCTTAAATATGCCAGGGTCTGCCGCGACCGGGGAGCTGTTTTTT; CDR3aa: CASSLNMPGSAATGELFF
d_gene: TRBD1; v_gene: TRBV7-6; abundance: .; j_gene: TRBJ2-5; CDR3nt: TGTGCCAGCAGCCAGAACGGACAGGGGGCGTGGGAGACCCAGTACTTC; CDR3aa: CASSQNGQGAWETQYF
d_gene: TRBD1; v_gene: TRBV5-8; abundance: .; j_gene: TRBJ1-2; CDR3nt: TGTGCCAGCAGCTTGGGACAGGGATTGGACTATGGCTACACCTTC; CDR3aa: CASSLGQGLDYGYTF
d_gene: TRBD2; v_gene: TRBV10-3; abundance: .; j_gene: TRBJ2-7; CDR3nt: TGTGCCATCAGTGAGGCGGTGGCGGGAGGGTACGAGCAGTACTTC; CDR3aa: CAISEAVAGGYEQYF
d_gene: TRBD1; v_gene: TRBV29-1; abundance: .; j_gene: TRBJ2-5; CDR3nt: TGCAGCGTCCGGGACAGGGCCACCCAGTACTTC; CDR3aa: CSVRDRATQYF
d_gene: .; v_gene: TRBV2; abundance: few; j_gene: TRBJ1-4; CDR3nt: TGTGCCAGCAGTGAAGCACTAATACGGGGGAATGAAAAACTGTTTTTT; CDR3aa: CASSEALIRGNEKLFF
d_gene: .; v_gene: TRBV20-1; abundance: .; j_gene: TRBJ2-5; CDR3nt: TGCAGTGCTGTATCAGGAAAGACCCAGTACTTC; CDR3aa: CSAVSGKTQYF
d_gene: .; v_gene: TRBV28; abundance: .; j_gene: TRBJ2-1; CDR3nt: TGTGCCAGCAGTTTACTTCAGGCGAGCTCCTACAATGAGCAGTTCTTC; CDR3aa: CASSLLQASSYNEQFF
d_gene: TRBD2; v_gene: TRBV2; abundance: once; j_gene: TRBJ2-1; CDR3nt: TGTGCCAGCAATGAGAGACTAGCGGGGAACCGGGGTGAGCAGTTCTTC; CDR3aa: CASNERLAGNRGEQFF
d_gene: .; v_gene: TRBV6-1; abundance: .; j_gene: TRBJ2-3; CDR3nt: TGTGCCAGCTCCAGGGGGGTTTCAGATACGCAGTATTTT; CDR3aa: CASSRGVSDTQYF
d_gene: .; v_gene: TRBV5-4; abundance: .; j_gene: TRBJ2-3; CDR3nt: TGTGCCAGCAGCCCCTCTGGAGGGGTTGGCACAGATACGCAGTATTTT; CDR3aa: CASSPSGGVGTDTQYF
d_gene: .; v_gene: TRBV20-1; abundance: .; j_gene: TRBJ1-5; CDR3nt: TGCAGTGCTCCAAATCAGCCCCAGCATTTT; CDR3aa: CSAPNQPQHF
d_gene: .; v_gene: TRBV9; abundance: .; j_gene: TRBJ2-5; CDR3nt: TGTGCCAGCAGCGTAGGGTGGGGGGGCCTCGTGCTTTTGCACTTC; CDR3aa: CASSVGWGGLVLLHF
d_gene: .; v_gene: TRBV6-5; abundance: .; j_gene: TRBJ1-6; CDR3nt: TGTGCCAGCAGTTTCGCGAATTCACCCCTCCACTTT; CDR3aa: CASSFANSPLHF
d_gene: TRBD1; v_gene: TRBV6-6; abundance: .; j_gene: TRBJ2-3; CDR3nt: TGTGCCAGCAGTTACTCTTCCAGGGGGTACACAGATACGCAGTATTTT; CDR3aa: CASSYSSRGYTDTQYF
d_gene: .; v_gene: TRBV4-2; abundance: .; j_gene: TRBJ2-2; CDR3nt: TGTGCCAGCAGCCAAGATAGGGCCGGGGAGCTGTTTTTT; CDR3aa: CASSQDRAGELFF
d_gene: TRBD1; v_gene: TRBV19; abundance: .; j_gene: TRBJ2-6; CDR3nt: TGTGCCAGTAGGGACAGGGCTGGGGCCAACGTCCTGACTTTC; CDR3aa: CASRDRAGANVLTF
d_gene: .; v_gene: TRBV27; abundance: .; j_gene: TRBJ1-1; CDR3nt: TGTGCCAGCAGTTTAGGCGCATTGAACACTGAAGCTTTCTTT; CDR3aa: CASSLGALNTEAFF
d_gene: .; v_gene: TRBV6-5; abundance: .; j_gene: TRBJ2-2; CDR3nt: TGTGCCAGCAGTTATATCCGGGCTAACGGGGAGCTGTTTTTT; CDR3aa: CASSYIRANGELFF
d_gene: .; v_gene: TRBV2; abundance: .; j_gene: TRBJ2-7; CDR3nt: TGTGCCAGCAGCGAAGGCGGGACATCTTCCTACGAGCAGTACTTC; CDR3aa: CASSEGGTSSYEQYF
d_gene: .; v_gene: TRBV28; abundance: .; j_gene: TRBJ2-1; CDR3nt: TGTGCCAGCAGTTCGTATCAGAGGTCGGACTACAATGAGCAGTTCTTC; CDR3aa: CASSSYQRSDYNEQFF
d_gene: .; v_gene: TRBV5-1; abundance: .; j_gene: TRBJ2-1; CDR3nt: TGCGCCAGCAGCTTGGCGGAGCTGAATGAGCAGTTCTTC; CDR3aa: CASSLAELNEQFF
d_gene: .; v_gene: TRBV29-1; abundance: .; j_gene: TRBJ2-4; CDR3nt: TGCAGCGTCCTCCCGGGGGTGGCCAAAAACATTCAGTACTTC; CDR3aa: CSVLPGVAKNIQYF
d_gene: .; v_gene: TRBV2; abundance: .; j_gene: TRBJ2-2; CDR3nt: TGTGCCAGCGGGACGACGGTTTTGACCGGGGAGCTGTTTTTT; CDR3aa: CASGTTVLTGELFF
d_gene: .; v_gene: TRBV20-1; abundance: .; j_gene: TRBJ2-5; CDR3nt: TGCAGTGCTAGGTTCAGAGAGACCCAGTACTTC; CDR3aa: CSARFRETQYF
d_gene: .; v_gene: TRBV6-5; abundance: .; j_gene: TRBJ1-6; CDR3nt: TGTGCCAGCAGTTACTCACCGGGGAATAATTCACCCCTCCACTTT; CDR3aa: CASSYSPGNNSPLHF
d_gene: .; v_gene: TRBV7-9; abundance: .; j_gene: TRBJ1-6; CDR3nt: TGTGCCAGCAGCCGCGGGACAAAGAGTGTTTCACCCCTCCACTTT; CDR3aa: CASSRGTKSVSPLHF
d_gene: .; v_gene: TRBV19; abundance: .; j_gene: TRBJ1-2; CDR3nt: TGTGCCAGTAGTCTTAGGACACTAAACTATGGCTACACCTTC; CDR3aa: CASSLRTLNYGYTF